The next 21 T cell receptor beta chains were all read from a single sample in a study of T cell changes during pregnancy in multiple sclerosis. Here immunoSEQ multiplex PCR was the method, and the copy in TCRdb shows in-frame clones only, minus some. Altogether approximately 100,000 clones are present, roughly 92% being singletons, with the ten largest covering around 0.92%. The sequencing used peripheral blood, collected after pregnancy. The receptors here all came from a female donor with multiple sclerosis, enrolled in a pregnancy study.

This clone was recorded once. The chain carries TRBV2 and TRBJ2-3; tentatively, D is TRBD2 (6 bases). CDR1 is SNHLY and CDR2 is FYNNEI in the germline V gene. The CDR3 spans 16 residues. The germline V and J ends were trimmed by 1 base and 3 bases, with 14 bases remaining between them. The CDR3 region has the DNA TGTGCCAGCAGTGAAGGCGGGGTGGGGAGTACAGATACGCAGTATTTT. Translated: CASSEGGVGSTDTQYF.

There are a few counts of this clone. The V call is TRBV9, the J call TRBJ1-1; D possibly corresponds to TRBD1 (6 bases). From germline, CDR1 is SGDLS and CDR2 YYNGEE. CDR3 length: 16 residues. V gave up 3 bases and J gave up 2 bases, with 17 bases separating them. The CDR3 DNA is TGTGCCAGCAGCGCAAACCGGGACACCTTTAACACTGAAGCTTTCTTT. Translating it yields CASSANRDTFNTEAFF.

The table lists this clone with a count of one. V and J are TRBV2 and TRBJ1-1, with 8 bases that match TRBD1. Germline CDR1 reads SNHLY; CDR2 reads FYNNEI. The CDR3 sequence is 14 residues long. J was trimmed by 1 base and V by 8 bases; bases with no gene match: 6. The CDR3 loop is CASHPRGQNTEAFF. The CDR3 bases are TGTGCCAGCCACCCCAGGGGGCAGAACACTGAAGCTTTCTTT.

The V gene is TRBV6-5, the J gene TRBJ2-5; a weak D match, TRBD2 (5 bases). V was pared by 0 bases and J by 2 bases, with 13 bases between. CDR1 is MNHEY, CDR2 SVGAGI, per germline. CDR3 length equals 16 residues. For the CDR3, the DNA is TGTGCCAGCAGTTACTCGACGGCCCTAGCTCAAGAGACCCAGTACTTC. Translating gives CASSYSTALAQETQYF.

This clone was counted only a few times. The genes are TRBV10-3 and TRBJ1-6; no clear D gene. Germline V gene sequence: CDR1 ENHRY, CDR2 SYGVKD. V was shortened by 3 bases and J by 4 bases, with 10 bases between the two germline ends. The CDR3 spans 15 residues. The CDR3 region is CAISDRGKYNSPLHF. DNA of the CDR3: TGTGCCATCAGTGATCGGGGAAAGTATAATTCACCCCTCCACTTT.

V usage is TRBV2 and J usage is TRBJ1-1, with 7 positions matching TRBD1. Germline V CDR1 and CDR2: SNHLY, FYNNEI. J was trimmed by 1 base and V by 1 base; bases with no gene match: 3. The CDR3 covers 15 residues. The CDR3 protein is CASSEEQGQNTEAFF. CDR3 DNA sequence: TGTGCCAGCAGTGAAGAACAGGGGCAGAACACTGAAGCTTTCTTT.

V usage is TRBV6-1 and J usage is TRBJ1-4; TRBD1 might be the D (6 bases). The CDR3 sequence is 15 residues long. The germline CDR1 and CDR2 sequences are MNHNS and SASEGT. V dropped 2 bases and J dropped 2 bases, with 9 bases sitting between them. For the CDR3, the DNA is TGTGCCAGCAGTGAAAAGAGGGGGACTAATGAAAAACTGTTTTTT. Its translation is CASSEKRGTNEKLFF.

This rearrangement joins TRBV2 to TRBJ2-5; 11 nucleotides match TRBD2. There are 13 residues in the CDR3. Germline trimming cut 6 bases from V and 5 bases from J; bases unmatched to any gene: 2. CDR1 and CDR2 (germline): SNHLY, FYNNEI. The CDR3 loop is CASRASGRETQYF. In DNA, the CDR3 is TGTGCCAGCAGAGCTAGCGGGAGGGAGACCCAGTACTTC.

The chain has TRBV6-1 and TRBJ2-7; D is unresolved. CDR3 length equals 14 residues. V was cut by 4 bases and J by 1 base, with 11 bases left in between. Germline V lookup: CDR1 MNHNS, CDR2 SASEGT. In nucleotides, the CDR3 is TGTGCCAGCAGTGCACCAACATCTTCCTACGAGCAGTACTTC. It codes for CASSAPTSSYEQYF.

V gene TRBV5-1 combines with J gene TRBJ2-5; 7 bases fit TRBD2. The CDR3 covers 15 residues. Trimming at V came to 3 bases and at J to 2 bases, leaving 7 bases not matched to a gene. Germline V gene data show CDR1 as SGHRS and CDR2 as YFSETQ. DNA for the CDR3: TGCGCCAGCAGCTCGACCGCGCGGGAGCAAGAGACCCAGTACTTC. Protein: CASSSTAREQETQYF.

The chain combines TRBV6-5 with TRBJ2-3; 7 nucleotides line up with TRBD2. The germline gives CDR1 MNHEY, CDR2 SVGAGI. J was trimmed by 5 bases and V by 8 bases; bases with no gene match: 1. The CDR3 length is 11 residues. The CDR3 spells CASGGGDTQYF. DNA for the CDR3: TGTGCCAGCGGCGGGGGAGATACGCAGTATTTT.

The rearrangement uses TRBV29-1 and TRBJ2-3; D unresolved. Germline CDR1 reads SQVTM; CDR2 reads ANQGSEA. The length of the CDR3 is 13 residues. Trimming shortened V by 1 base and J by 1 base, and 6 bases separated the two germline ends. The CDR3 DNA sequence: TGCAGCGTTGAAGGTCTCCGCACAGATACGCAGTATTTT. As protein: CSVEGLRTDTQYF.

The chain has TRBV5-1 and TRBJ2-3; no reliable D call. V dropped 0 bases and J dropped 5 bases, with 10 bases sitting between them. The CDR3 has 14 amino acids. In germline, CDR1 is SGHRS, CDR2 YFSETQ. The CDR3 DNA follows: TGCGCCAGCAGCTTGGGGGTGAGAGGAGATACGCAGTATTTT. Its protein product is CASSLGVRGDTQYF.

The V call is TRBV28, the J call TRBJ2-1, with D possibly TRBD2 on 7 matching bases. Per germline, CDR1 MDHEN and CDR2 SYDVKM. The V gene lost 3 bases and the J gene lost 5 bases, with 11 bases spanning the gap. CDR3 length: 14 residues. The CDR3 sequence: CASSFWGGHNEQFF. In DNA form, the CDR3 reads TGTGCCAGCAGTTTTTGGGGGGGGCACAATGAGCAGTTCTTC.

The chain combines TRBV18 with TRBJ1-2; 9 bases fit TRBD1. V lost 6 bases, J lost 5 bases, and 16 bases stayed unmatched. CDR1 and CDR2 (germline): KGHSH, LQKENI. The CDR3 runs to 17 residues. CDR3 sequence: CASSAGTGQRSRYGYTF. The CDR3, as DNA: TGTGCCAGCTCGGCTGGGACAGGGCAACGGAGTAGGTATGGCTACACCTTC.

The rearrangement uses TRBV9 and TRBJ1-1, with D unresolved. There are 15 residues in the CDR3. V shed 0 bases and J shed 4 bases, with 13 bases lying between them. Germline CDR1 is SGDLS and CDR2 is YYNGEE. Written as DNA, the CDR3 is TGTGCCAGCAGCGTAGATCCTGCGGGCGGCACTGAAGCTTTCTTT. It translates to CASSVDPAGGTEAFF.

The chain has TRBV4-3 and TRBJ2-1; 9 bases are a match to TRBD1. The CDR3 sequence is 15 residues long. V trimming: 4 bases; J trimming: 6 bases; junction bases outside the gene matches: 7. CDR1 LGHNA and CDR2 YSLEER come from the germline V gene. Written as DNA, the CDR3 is TGCGCCAGCAGCCTCCGATGGACAGGGGCCAATGAGCAGTTCTTC. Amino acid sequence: CASSLRWTGANEQFF.

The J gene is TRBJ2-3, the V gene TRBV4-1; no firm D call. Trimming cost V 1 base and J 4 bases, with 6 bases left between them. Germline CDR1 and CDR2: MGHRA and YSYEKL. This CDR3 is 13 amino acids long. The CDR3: CASSQVFSDTQYF. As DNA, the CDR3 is TGCGCCAGCAGCCAAGTCTTCTCAGATACGCAGTATTTT.

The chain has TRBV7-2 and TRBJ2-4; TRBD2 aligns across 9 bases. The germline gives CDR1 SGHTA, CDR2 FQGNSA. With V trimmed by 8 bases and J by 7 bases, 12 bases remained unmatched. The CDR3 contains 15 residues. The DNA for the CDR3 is TGTGCCAGCCGCCTGGGGGGCGGGGGGGCCAACATTCAGTACTTC. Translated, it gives CASRLGGGGANIQYF.

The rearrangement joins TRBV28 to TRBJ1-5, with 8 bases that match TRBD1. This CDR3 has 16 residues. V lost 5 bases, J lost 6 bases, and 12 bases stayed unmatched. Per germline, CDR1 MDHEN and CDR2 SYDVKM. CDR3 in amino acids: CASSPPGGAVSQPQHF. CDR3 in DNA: TGTGCCAGCAGTCCACCAGGGGGCGCGGTTTCTCAGCCCCAGCATTTT.

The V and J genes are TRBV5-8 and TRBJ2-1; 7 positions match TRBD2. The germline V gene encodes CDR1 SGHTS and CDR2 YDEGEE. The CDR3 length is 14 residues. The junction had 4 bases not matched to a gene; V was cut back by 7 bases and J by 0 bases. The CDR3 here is CASEAGSSYNEQFF. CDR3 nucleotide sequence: TGTGCCAGCGAAGCGGGGAGCTCCTACAATGAGCAGTTCTTC.